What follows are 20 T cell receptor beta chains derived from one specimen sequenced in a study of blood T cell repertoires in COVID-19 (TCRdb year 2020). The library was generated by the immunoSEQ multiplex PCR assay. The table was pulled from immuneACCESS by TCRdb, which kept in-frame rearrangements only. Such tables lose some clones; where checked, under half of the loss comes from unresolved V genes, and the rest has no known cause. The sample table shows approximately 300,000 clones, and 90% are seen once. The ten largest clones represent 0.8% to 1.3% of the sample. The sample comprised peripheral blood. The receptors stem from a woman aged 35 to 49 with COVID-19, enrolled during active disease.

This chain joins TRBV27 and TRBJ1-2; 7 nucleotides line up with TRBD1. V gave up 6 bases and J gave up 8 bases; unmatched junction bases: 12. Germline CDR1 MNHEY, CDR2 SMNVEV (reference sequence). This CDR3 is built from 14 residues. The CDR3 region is CASSLRQGWSGYTF. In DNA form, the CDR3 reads TGTGCCAGCAGCCTTAGACAGGGCTGGAGCGGCTACACCTTC.

The CDR3 coding sequence is TGTGCCAGCAGCTTAGGGCAGACTAACACCGGGGAGCTGTTTTTT. Its translation: CASSLGQTNTGELFF. This chain links TRBV7-9 with TRBJ2-2, with D hard to call. Trimming left V 1 base short and J 2 bases short, with 8 bases between. The CDR3 runs 15 residues. Germline V gene data show CDR1 as SEHNR and CDR2 as FQNEAQ (reference sequence).

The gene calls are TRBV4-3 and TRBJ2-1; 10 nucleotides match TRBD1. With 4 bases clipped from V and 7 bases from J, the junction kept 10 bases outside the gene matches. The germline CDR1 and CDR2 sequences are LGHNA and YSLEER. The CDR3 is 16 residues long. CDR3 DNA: TGCGCCAGCAGCCCTCACCGGGACAGGGGTATGAATGAGCAGTTCTTC. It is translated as CASSPHRDRGMNEQFF.

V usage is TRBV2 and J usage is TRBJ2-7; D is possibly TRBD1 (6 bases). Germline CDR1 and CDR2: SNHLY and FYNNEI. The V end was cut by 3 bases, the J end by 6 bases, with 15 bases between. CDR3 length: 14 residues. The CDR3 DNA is TGTGCCAGCAGTGACGAGACAGGTAGAGGCGAGCAGTACTTC. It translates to CASSDETGRGEQYF.

The CDR3 DNA follows: TGTGCCAGCTCAGCACGGGACAGGGTATTTCATGGCTACACCTTC. Its translation: CASSARDRVFHGYTF. The V call is TRBV18, the J call TRBJ1-2; 9 bases match TRBD1. The CDR3 is 15 amino acids. CDR1 is KGHSH and CDR2 is LQKENI in the germline V gene. V gave up 5 bases and J gave up 6 bases; unmatched junction bases: 10.

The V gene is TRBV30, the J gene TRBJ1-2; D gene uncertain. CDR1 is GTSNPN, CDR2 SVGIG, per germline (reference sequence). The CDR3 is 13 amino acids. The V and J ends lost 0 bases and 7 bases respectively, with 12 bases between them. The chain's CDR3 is CAWSVSSVVGYTF. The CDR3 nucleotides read TGTGCCTGGAGTGTATCTAGTGTCGTTGGCTACACCTTC.

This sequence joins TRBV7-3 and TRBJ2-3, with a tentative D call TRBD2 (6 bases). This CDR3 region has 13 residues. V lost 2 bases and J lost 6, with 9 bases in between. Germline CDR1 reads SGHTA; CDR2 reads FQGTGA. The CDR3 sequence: CASSLDGRDTQYF. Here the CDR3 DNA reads TGTGCCAGCAGCTTAGATGGGAGGGATACGCAGTATTTT.

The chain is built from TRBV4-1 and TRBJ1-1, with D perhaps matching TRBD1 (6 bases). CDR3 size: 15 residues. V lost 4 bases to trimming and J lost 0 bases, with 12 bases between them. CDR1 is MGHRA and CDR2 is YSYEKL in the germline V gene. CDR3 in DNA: TGCGCCAGCAGCCCTCAGGGGAGCTTGAACACTGAAGCTTTCTTT. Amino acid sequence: CASSPQGSLNTEAFF.

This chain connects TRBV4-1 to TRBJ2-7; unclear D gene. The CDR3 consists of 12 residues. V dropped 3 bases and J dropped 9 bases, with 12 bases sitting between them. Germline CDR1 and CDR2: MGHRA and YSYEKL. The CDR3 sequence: CASSQSGSWQYF. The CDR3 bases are TGCGCCAGCAGCCAGTCAGGTTCGTGGCAGTACTTC.

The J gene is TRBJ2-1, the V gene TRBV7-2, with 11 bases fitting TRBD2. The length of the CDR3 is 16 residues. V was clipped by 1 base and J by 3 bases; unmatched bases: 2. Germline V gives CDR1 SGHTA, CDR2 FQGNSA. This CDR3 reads CASSLDLAGGYNEQFF. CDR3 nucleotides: TGTGCCAGCAGCTTAGATCTAGCGGGGGGCTACAATGAGCAGTTCTTC.

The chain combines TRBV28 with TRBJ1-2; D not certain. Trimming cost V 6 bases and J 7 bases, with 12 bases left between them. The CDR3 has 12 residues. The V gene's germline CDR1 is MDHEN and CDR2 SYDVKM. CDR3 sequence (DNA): TGTGCCAGCAGCCTCCTCGAGGGTGGCTACACCTTC. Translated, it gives CASSLLEGGYTF.

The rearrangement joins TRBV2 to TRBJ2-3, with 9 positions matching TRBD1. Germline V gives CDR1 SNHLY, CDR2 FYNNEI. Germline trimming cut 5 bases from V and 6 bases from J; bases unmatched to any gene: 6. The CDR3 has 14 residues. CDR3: CASSKDRGQDTQYF. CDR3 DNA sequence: TGTGCCAGCAGTAAGGACAGGGGTCAGGATACGCAGTATTTT.

CDR3 in DNA: TGCGCCAGCAGCCCCCGGACAGGGCGGGGAGAGACCCAGTACTTC. This codes for CASSPRTGRGETQYF. The gene calls are TRBV5-1 and TRBJ2-5, with TRBD1 identical over 8 bases. The germline CDR1 and CDR2 sequences are SGHRS and YFSETQ. V lost 4 bases and J lost 4; bases outside the gene matches: 9. This CDR3 region has 15 residues.

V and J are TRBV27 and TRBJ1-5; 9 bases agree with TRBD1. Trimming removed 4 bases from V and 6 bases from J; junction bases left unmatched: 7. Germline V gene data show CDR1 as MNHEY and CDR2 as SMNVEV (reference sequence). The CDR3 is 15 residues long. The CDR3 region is CASSYGGDRVQPQHF. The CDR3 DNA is TGTGCCAGCAGTTACGGCGGGGACAGGGTTCAGCCCCAGCATTTT.

The DNA of the CDR3 is TGTGCCAGCAGCCTCGGACAGGGGATAGGCAATCAGCCCCAGCATTTT. Translation gives CASSLGQGIGNQPQHF. The rearrangement joins TRBV3-1 (or the pseudogene TRBV3-2) to TRBJ1-5, with 9 bases identical to TRBD1. Germline V CDR1 and CDR2: LGHDT, YNNKEL (reference sequence). V lost 4 bases and J lost 2; bases outside the gene matches: 6. The CDR3 totals 16 residues.

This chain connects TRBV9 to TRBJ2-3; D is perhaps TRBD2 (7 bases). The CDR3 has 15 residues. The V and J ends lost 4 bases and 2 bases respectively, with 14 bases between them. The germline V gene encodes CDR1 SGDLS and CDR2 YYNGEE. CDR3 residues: CASSPRGGLTDTQYF. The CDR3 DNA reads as TGTGCCAGCAGCCCTAGGGGGGGCCTCACAGATACGCAGTATTTT.

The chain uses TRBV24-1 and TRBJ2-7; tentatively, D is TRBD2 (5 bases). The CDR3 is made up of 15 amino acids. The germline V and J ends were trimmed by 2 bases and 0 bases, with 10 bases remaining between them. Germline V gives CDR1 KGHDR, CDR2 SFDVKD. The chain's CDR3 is CATSDSRAASYEQYF. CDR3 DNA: TGTGCCACCAGTGATTCGAGGGCAGCCTCCTACGAGCAGTACTTC.

CDR3 residues: CASSFPGGANTEAFF. DNA for the CDR3: TGTGCCAGCAGTTTTCCGGGGGGGGCGAACACTGAAGCTTTCTTT. This rearrangement joins TRBV6-5 to TRBJ1-1; maybe TRBD1 (6 bases). The V and J ends lost 4 bases and 1 base respectively, with 13 bases between them. Germline V CDR1 and CDR2: MNHEY, SVGAGI. This CDR3 is 15 amino acids long.

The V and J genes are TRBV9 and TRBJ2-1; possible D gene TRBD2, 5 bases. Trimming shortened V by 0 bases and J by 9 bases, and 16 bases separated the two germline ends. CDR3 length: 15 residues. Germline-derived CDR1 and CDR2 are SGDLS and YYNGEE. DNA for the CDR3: TGTGCCAGCAGCGTAGAAGGCCCTCTAGCAGGTGAGCAGTTCTTC. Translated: CASSVEGPLAGEQFF.

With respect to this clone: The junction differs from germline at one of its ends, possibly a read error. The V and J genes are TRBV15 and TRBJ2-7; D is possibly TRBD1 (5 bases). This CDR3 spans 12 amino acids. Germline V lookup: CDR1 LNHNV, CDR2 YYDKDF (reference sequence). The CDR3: CATSRDENLGHF. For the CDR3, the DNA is TGTGCCACCAGCAGAGACGAAAATCTGGGGCACTTC.